The entry below gives a single T cell receptor (beta chain) sequence along with its context. The data were taken from a study of T cell responses to AZD1222 COVID-19 vaccine. The repertoire was sequenced with immunoSEQ multiplex PCR; TCRdb's copy has only in-frame clones and lacks some. The sample lists tens of thousands of clones, roughly 85% occurring once. This receptor was identified in an adult in good health. This material consisted of peripheral blood, taken on day 0 of AZD1222 vaccination.

Here the CDR3 reads CSVAARVDGYTF. The CDR3 bases are TGCAGCGTTGCCGCCAGGGTGGACGGCTACACCTTC. V gene TRBV29-1 combines with J gene TRBJ1-2; tentative D call: TRBD1 (5 bases). Germline loops: CDR1 SQVTM, CDR2 ANQGSEA. The CDR3 extends over 12 amino acids. V lost 4 bases, J lost 8 bases, and 14 bases lay in between.